Below are 21 T cell receptor beta chains sequenced from a single sample in a study of radiotherapy plus CTLA-4 blockade in lung cancer. TCRdb's table, derived via immunoSEQ multiplex PCR, lists solely in-frame clones and lacks some. Of tens of thousands of clones listed, around 63% are singletons. Sequencing used peripheral blood, obtained from a patient treated with radiotherapy plus ipilimumab. The receptor set was obtained from a human donor with non-small cell lung cancer who had a partial response to radiotherapy plus ipilimumab.

The V gene is TRBV2, the J gene TRBJ1-2; the D gene is possibly TRBD1 (5 bases). The CDR3 is 13 amino acids. CDR1 and CDR2 (germline): SNHLY, FYNNEI. V shed 8 bases and J shed 3 bases, with 13 bases lying between them. In DNA, the CDR3 is TGTGCCAGCGGGGAGGGGCGGGACTATGGCTACACCTTC. This sequence encodes CASGEGRDYGYTF.

The chain combines TRBV25-1 with TRBJ1-4; 9 bases agree with TRBD1. Germline V lookup: CDR1 MGHDK, CDR2 SYGVNS. Trimming at V came to 3 bases and at J to 8 bases, leaving 10 bases not matched to a gene. The CDR3 covers 16 residues. The CDR3, as DNA: TGTGCCAGCAGTGAGTTCGCGACAGGGGGTTTCGAAAAACTGTTTTTT. Amino acid sequence: CASSEFATGGFEKLFF.

V is TRBV7-9 and J is TRBJ1-5; 9 bases line up with TRBD1. The length of the CDR3 is 15 residues. Germline CDR1 SEHNR, CDR2 FQNEAQ (reference sequence). V gave up 5 bases and J gave up 3 bases; unmatched junction bases: 5. The DNA of the CDR3 is TGTGCCAGCAGCGGGGACAGGGTTGACAATCAGCCCCAGCATTTT. Its translation: CASSGDRVDNQPQHF.

This clone was seen more than once but under ten times. V usage is TRBV19 and J usage is TRBJ2-5; 11 bases are a match to TRBD2. The end of the DNA aligns better with TRBJ2-7, so the J call may be wrong. Germline CDR1 LNHDA, CDR2 SQIVND (reference sequence). CDR3 size: 15 residues. CDR3 nucleotides: TGTGCCAGTAGCGAAACCGGGACTAGCGGTTACGAGCAGTACTTC. It yields the protein CASSETGTSGYEQYF.

V usage is TRBV6-5 and J usage is TRBJ1-2; D remains unclear. The CDR3 consists of 12 residues. Germline V CDR1 and CDR2: MNHEY, SVGAGI. V lost 5 bases and J 7 bases, leaving 11 bases between the germline ends. The CDR3 spells CASSEIRAGYTF. The CDR3 coding sequence is TGTGCCAGCAGTGAAATTAGAGCTGGCTACACCTTC.

The chain joins TRBV18 to TRBJ2-5; TRBD2 matches 7 bases. This CDR3 has 13 amino acids. Germline CDR1 reads KGHSH; CDR2 reads LQKENI. The junction had 1 base not matched to a gene; V was cut back by 2 bases and J by 4 bases. DNA of the CDR3: TGTGCCAGCTCACCAGGACTAGTAGAGACCCAGTACTTC. This encodes CASSPGLVETQYF.

The table lists this clone with a count of one. As DNA, the CDR3 is TGCAGCATCCGGAGGGAGGACGAGCAGTACTTC. It translates to CSIRREDEQYF. V gene TRBV29-1 combines with J gene TRBJ2-7; tentative D call: TRBD2 (6 bases). Between the trimmed V and J ends, which lost 8 bases and 5 bases, there was a span of 13 bases. The CDR3 runs 11 residues. In germline, CDR1 is SQVTM, CDR2 ANQGSEA.

Of note for this clone: One end of the junction does not line up with germline, which may come from a read error. V gene TRBV7-7 combines with J gene TRBJ2-5; 7 bases map to TRBD1. CDR1 and CDR2 from the germline V gene are SSHAT and FNYEAQ (reference sequence). The CDR3 loop spans 17 amino acids. The CDR3 spells CASSLEAADRVGETQYF. The CDR3 DNA reads as TGTGCTAGCAGCTTAGAGGCAGCTGACAGGGTAGGAGAGACCCAGTACTTC.

The chain carries TRBV11-2 and TRBJ2-3; TRBD1 agrees at 11 bases. Germline loops: CDR1 SGHAT, CDR2 FQNNGV. The CDR3 is 15 residues long. Trimming took 5 bases from V and 3 from J; bases not matched to a gene: 4. The CDR3 DNA sequence: TGTGCCAGCAGCCAGGACAGGGGGCAAACAGATACGCAGTATTTT. This codes for CASSQDRGQTDTQYF.

A few counts support this clone. The rearrangement joins TRBV6-1 to TRBJ2-1; D is ambiguous. Per germline, CDR1 MNHNS and CDR2 SASEGT. The V gene lost 6 bases and the J gene lost 5 bases, with 8 bases spanning the gap. This CDR3 region has 12 residues. The CDR3 loop reads CASRKTNNEQFF. CDR3 bases: TGTGCCAGCAGAAAAACTAACAATGAGCAGTTCTTC.

The genes are TRBV18 and TRBJ2-7; 10 nucleotides match TRBD1. Germline V gene lookup returns CDR1 KGHSH and CDR2 LQKENI. Germline trimming cut 2 bases from V and 7 bases from J; bases unmatched to any gene: 2. This CDR3 has 13 residues. Here the CDR3 DNA reads TGTGCCAGCTCACCAGACAGGGGGCGTGAGCAGTACTTC. Amino acids: CASSPDRGREQYF.

The rearrangement links TRBV27 to TRBJ2-2; TRBD1 matches 10 bases. Germline CDR1 MNHEY, CDR2 SMNVEV (reference sequence). V lost 3 bases, J lost 6 bases, and 4 bases stayed unmatched. The CDR3 loop spans 15 amino acids. CDR3 loop: CASSFRDRGSGELFF. The CDR3 coding sequence is TGTGCCAGCAGTTTTAGGGACAGGGGATCCGGGGAGCTGTTTTTT.

This clone came up a few times. This chain connects TRBV6-6 to TRBJ1-1, with D uncertain. Germline assignment: CDR1 MNHNY and CDR2 SVGAGI (reference sequence). This CDR3 is 14 amino acids long. The V end lost 4 bases, the J end lost 1 base, and 10 bases lay between the germline ends. The CDR3 bases are TGTGCCAGCAGTTGGAGCAGCAAGAACACTGAAGCTTTCTTT. Protein sequence: CASSWSSKNTEAFF.

The gene calls are TRBV4-1 and TRBJ1-2, with TRBD1 matching over 9 bases. With V trimmed by 0 bases and J by 8 bases, 7 bases remained unmatched. This CDR3 region has 15 residues. Germline CDR1 MGHRA, CDR2 YSYEKL. The CDR3 DNA reads TGCGCCAGCAGCCAAGAAGGGACAGGGTGGGGAGGCTACACCTTC. Residues: CASSQEGTGWGGYTF.

This chain joins TRBV30 and TRBJ2-7; maybe TRBD1 (5 bases). Germline values: CDR1 GTSNPN, CDR2 SVGIG (reference sequence). V shed 0 bases and J shed 1 base, with 7 bases lying between them. The CDR3 has 13 amino acids. CDR3 coding DNA: TGTGCCTGGAGTGTACCAGGGTCCTACGAGCAGTACTTC. It codes for CAWSVPGSYEQYF.

The chain recombines TRBV9 with TRBJ1-2, with 9 bases aligning to TRBD1. Germline V lookup: CDR1 SGDLS, CDR2 YYNGEE. Losses at the gene ends were 7 bases for V and 4 bases for J; bases not matched to a gene: 14. The CDR3 has 16 residues. The CDR3 sequence is CASRREEGTGPYGYTF. The CDR3 DNA reads TGTGCCAGCCGGAGGGAGGAGGGGACAGGGCCCTATGGCTACACCTTC.

In its sample, this clone was seen a few times. The V call is TRBV6-6, the J call TRBJ2-7; TRBD2 agrees at 9 bases. This CDR3 is built from 15 residues. The germline V gene encodes CDR1 MNHNY and CDR2 SVGAGI (reference sequence). V gave up 2 bases and J gave up 5 bases; unmatched junction bases: 7. The DNA for the CDR3 is TGTGCCAGCAGTTACGCGGGGGGGGCAGTCAACGAGCAGTACTTC. Encoded protein: CASSYAGGAVNEQYF.

This clone was seen more than once but under ten times. The rearrangement joins TRBV7-2 to TRBJ2-7, with 7 bases matching TRBD2. This CDR3 is 14 amino acids long. CDR1 and CDR2 (germline): SGHTA, FQGNSA. V dropped 7 bases and J dropped 0; count of bases not matched to a gene: 6. This CDR3 reads CASTHGGSSYEQYF. The CDR3 region has the DNA TGTGCCAGCACCCACGGGGGGAGCTCCTACGAGCAGTACTTC.

V usage is TRBV12-2 and J usage is TRBJ2-1; the tabulated D call, TRBD2, remains unverified against the DNA. TRBV12-2 is assigned pseudogene status. This CDR3 has 16 residues. For the CDR3, the DNA is TGTGCAAGTCGCTTAGTTAGCGGGAGCAGATGCAATGAGCAGTTCTTC. It translates to CASRLVSGSRCNEQFF.

This chain joins TRBV9 and TRBJ1-1, with TRBD1 identical over 7 bases. From germline, CDR1 is SGDLS and CDR2 YYNGEE. Trimming removed 2 bases from V and 4 bases from J; junction bases left unmatched: 2. The CDR3 spans 13 residues. For the CDR3, the DNA is TGTGCCAGCAGCGTGACAGGGACCACTGAAGCTTTCTTT. This sequence encodes CASSVTGTTEAFF.

This clone was observed once. The chain recombines TRBV4-1 with TRBJ1-5, with TRBD1 identical over 7 bases. Trimming at V came to 0 bases and at J to 9 bases, leaving 5 bases not matched to a gene. The CDR3 loop spans 14 amino acids. The V gene's germline CDR1 is MGHRA and CDR2 YSYEKL. In DNA, the CDR3 is TGCGCCAGCAGCCAAGAGGCAGGGGGACGGCCCCAGCATTTT. Translated: CASSQEAGGRPQHF.